The 13 T cell receptor beta chains presented below share a single source sample, sequenced in a study of persistence of HIV-infected CD4 T cells. The immunoSEQ assay was version 4, run in survey mode. Some clones are missing from TCRdb's copy, which holds only in-frame ones; the method was immunoSEQ multiplex PCR. The table records roughly 35,000 clones, about 91% of them present only once. Their antigen targets remain unknown. Anti-CD3/anti-CD28 beads served as a nonspecific positive control stimulus. Sorting selected CD4+ T cells upregulating both CD40 ligand and CD69. The sequencing here drew on CD4+ T cells sorted from PBMCs after 18-hour stimulation, taken from a patient who received antiretroviral therapy. These receptors all come from an adult man with HIV who was CMV-seropositive.

The V call is TRBV19, the J call TRBJ1-5; D uncertain. The CDR3 loop spans 14 amino acids. Trimming stripped 6 bases from V and 2 bases from J, with 11 bases between. Germline V gene lookup returns CDR1 LNHDA and CDR2 SQIVND (reference sequence). CDR3 protein: CASSYPGGNQPQHF. CDR3 sequence (DNA): TGTGCCAGTAGCTATCCGGGAGGCAATCAGCCCCAGCATTTT.

The V call is TRBV10-3, the J call TRBJ1-1; unclear D gene. The germline gives CDR1 ENHRY, CDR2 SYGVKD. This CDR3 region has 11 residues. V lost 7 bases to trimming and J lost 1 base, with 4 bases between them. The CDR3 nucleotides read TGTGCCATCATGGGGAACACTGAAGCTTTCTTT. Its protein product is CAIMGNTEAFF.

The chain is built from TRBV7-2 and TRBJ2-3; D is unclear. Per the germline V gene, CDR1 is SGHTA and CDR2 is FQGNSA. The CDR3 is made up of 15 amino acids. Between the trimmed V and J ends, which lost 1 base and 0 bases, there was a span of 8 bases. The CDR3 here is CASSLGGDSTDTQYF. The CDR3 bases are TGTGCCAGCAGCTTAGGGGGTGATAGCACAGATACGCAGTATTTT.

This rearrangement joins TRBV15 to TRBJ2-3, with a possible D match to TRBD1 (5 bases). CDR3 length: 15 residues. V was pared by 4 bases and J by 4 bases, with 15 bases between. Germline lookup yields CDR1 LNHNV and CDR2 YYDKDF (reference sequence). The chain's CDR3 is CATSNRQGFADTQYF. Written as DNA, the CDR3 is TGTGCCACCAGCAATAGGCAGGGTTTTGCAGATACGCAGTATTTT. The full variable domain, completed using reference TRBV15 and TRBJ2-3, is DAMVIQNPRYQVTQFGKPVTLSCSQTLNHNVMYWYQQKSSQAPKLLFHYYDKDFNNEADTPDNFQSRRPNTSFCFLDIRSPGLGDTAMYLCATSNRQGFADTQYFGPGTRLTVL.

This rearrangement joins TRBV30 to TRBJ2-4, with D hard to call. CDR1 and CDR2 (germline): GTSNPN, SVGIG (reference sequence). Trimming took 0 bases from V and 0 from J, leaving 12 bases between them. The CDR3 contains 16 residues. This chain's CDR3 is CAWSVKGTLAKNIQYF. The CDR3 DNA reads as TGTGCCTGGAGTGTGAAGGGAACTCTAGCCAAAAACATTCAGTACTTC.

The chain uses TRBV6-5 and TRBJ2-7; D is unresolved. From germline, CDR1 is MNHEY and CDR2 SVGAGI. V lost 6 bases, J lost 0 bases, and 12 bases lay in between. The CDR3 length is 14 residues. CDR3 bases: TGTGCCAGCAGACAGATATTTAGCTCCTACGAGCAGTACTTC. The encoded protein is CASRQIFSSYEQYF.

The V gene is TRBV4-3, the J gene TRBJ2-3; D perhaps matches TRBD2 (6 bases). The germline gives CDR1 LGHNA, CDR2 YSLEER. This CDR3 comprises 16 residues. The V gene lost 1 base and the J gene lost 4 bases, with 15 bases spanning the gap. The CDR3 is CASSQVSPGSADTQYF. In nucleotides, the CDR3 is TGCGCCAGCAGCCAAGTGAGCCCCGGGAGCGCAGATACGCAGTATTTT.

This chain connects TRBV6-6 to TRBJ1-3; D not certain. Trimming removed 6 bases from V and 0 bases from J, with 12 bases in between. The CDR3 spans 15 residues. Per the germline V gene, CDR1 is MNHNY and CDR2 is SVGAGI (reference sequence). The CDR3 nucleotides read TGTGCCAGCAGCTCACCGGACCTCTCTGGAAACACCATATATTTT. This translates into CASSSPDLSGNTIYF.

The chain joins TRBV30 to TRBJ1-5; 9 bases match TRBD1. CDR1 and CDR2 (germline): GTSNPN, SVGIG (reference sequence). The J segment lost 6 bases and the V segment lost 5 bases, leaving 8 bases of the junction unmatched. The CDR3 sequence is 14 residues long. In nucleotides, the CDR3 is TGTGCCTGGCGAAAGACAGGGGGAAGTCAGCCCCAGCATTTT. Translation gives CAWRKTGGSQPQHF.

The chain carries TRBV6-1 and TRBJ1-5; unclear D gene. V was pared by 0 bases and J by 7 bases, with 16 bases between. There are 16 residues in the CDR3. Germline assignment: CDR1 MNHNS and CDR2 SASEGT. CDR3 protein: CASSEARREGGQPQHF. For the CDR3, the DNA is TGTGCCAGCAGTGAAGCTAGACGGGAAGGAGGGCAGCCCCAGCATTTT.

The chain has TRBV11-1 and TRBJ2-6; perhaps TRBD2 as D (5 bases). From germline, CDR1 is SGHAT and CDR2 FQDESV (reference sequence). Trimming removed 10 bases at V and 3 bases at J, with 13 bases between. The CDR3 is made up of 14 amino acids. CDR3 nucleotides: TGTGCCACGGAACCGGGGAATGGGGCCAACGTCCTGACTTTC. Its translation: CATEPGNGANVLTF.

The rearrangement joins TRBV7-6 to TRBJ1-6, with D uncertain. With 6 bases removed from V and 4 bases from J, the gap between germline ends came to 7 bases. Germline CDR1 SGHVS, CDR2 FNYEAQ. The CDR3 contains 13 residues. CDR3 sequence reads: CASRTDYNSPLHF. CDR3 nucleotides: TGTGCCAGCAGGACGGATTATAATTCACCCCTCCACTTT. The whole variable domain, filled in from reference TRBV7-6 and TRBJ1-6, reads GAGVSQSPRYKVTKRGQDVALRCDPISGHVSLYWYRQALGQGPEFLTYFNYEAQQDKSGLPNDRFSAERPEGSISTLTIQRTEQRDSAMYRCASRTDYNSPLHFGNGTRLTVT.

This clone has just a few counts. J is TRBJ2-7 and V is TRBV4-3; 7 bases line up with TRBD1. V was clipped by 0 bases and J by 1 base; unmatched bases: 12. The CDR3 is 18 residues long. Germline V gives CDR1 LGHNA, CDR2 YSLEER. CDR3 coding DNA: TGCGCCAGCAGCCAAGAAGGGAACAGGGGAGTCCGTTCCTACGAGCAGTACTTC. Translation: CASSQEGNRGVRSYEQYF.